Described below is a single T cell receptor beta chain sequence and its context. The antigen remains undetermined. The source of the sample is a study of cytomegalovirus exposure and HLA in healthy donors. Study results and caveats: Roughly uniform sequencing depth across donors was assumed, possibly incorrectly. Researchers had no immune exposure information except CMV serostatus available. Reportedly, diagnosis of cytomegalovirus status by the classifier showed high specificity and sensitivity. Later analysis reportedly placed an Asian-associated ancestry cluster below the roughly 680-donor mean in N-insertions.

CDR1 and CDR2 from the germline V gene are MDHEN and SYDVKM. The CDR3 sequence is 14 residues long. V was pared by 8 bases and J by 2 bases, with 16 bases between. Use of 60 Vbeta and 13 Jbeta primers characterized the PCR. Data came from immunoSEQ multiplex PCR; TCRdb stores just in-frame clones and leaves some out. The table lists more than 110,000 clones, around three quarters of them singletons, with 2% to 2.5% in the top ten. The specimen was PBMCs. The TCR comes from a woman aged 55 to 70 in good health and CMV-seropositive. J is TRBJ2-7 and V is TRBV28, with D possibly TRBD1 on 6 matching bases. DNA for the CDR3: TGTGCCAGCTTCTCGCAGGGGCGCACCTACGAGCAGTACTTC. Amino acid sequence: CASFSQGRTYEQYF. The complete variable domain, with remaining parts taken from reference TRBV28 and TRBJ2-7, reads DVKVTQSSRYLVKRTGEKVFLECVQDMDHENMFWYRQDPGLGLRLIYFSYDVKMKEKGDIPEGYSVSREKKERFSLILESASTNQTSMYLCASFSQGRTYEQYFGPGTRLTVT.